The present T cell receptor beta chain was sequenced within a study of CD8 T cells in ankylosing spondylitis. Details on this clonotype: Its target is unknown.

Study-wide results and caveats: Disease-linked clones were reportedly significantly enriched in matched ankylosing spondylitis synovial fluid. Certain motif variants had earlier appeared in reactive arthritis synovial fluid and blood. Made up of eight highly homologous variants, a TCR beta motif appeared characteristic of ankylosing spondylitis blood.

V gave up 0 bases and J gave up 1 base, with 11 bases separating them. Per the germline V gene, CDR1 is SGHRS and CDR2 is YFSETQ. CDR3 size: 16 residues. Quantitative 5'-RACE with molecular barcodes was used to make the TCR beta libraries. TCRdb redid the calling of the 5' RACE reads with MiXCR, one entry per CDR3 protein. The sample shows about 420,000 distinct CDR3 sequences, under 25% of them seen only once. This receptor was taken from a male donor with ankylosing spondylitis. The chain has TRBV5-1 and TRBJ2-1; a weak D match, TRBD2 (6 bases). The material sequenced was blood, either unsorted or a sorted T cell fraction (not recorded which). The CDR3 DNA reads as TGCGCCAGCAGCTTGGAATCAGGACTATCCTACAATGAGCAGTTCTTC. This gives the protein CASSLESGLSYNEQFF.